Shown below are 15 T cell receptor beta chains from a single sample sequenced in a study of cytomegalovirus exposure and HLA in healthy donors (dated by TCRdb to the late 2010s). The library was produced with the immunoSEQ multiplex PCR assay. The multiplex PCR relied on a mix of 60 forward primers for TCR Vbeta segments and 13 reverse primers for TCR Jbeta segments. TCRdb re-hosts the immuneACCESS table, in-frame sequences only. Its copies lack some clones; in the studies checked, an unresolved V gene accounts for under half of them, and the cause for the rest is not known. A total of some 180,000 clones appear in this sample, approximately 85% of them only once. The ten largest clonotypes hold about 2.3% of the sample. The sequenced material came from PBMCs. These receptors were taken from a woman aged 45-59 years in good health and CMV-seronegative.

The CDR3 sequence: CASSGLAGRNEQFF. The CDR3 region has the DNA TGTGCCAGCAGCGGACTAGCGGGAAGAAATGAGCAGTTCTTC. V gene TRBV27 combines with J gene TRBJ2-1; 12 nucleotides line up with TRBD2. Germline CDR1 reads MNHEY; CDR2 reads SMNVEV (reference sequence). The CDR3 length is 14 residues. Unmatched junction bases numbered 4, after V lost 6 bases and J lost 7 bases.

V usage is TRBV2 and J usage is TRBJ2-7, with 10 bases identical to TRBD1. The germline V gene has CDR1 SNHLY and CDR2 FYNNEI. Trimming cost V 4 bases and J 2 bases; bases outside gene matches: 2. This CDR3 contains 14 residues. CDR3 nucleotide sequence: TGTGCCAGCAGTGCCGGGACAGGGGCCTACGAGCAGTACTTC. This sequence encodes CASSAGTGAYEQYF.

The chain combines TRBV7-9 with TRBJ2-2; weak D call: TRBD2 (6 bases). CDR3 length: 13 amino acids. V was pared by 8 bases and J by 2 bases, with 9 bases between. The V gene's germline CDR1 is SEHNR and CDR2 FQNEAQ (reference sequence). In DNA, the CDR3 is TGTGCCAGCGAGGAGGGAAACACCGGGGAGCTGTTTTTT. Protein product: CASEEGNTGELFF. Using reference TRBV7-9 and TRBJ2-2 for the parts outside the CDR3, the full variable domain is DTGVSQNPRHKITKRGQNVTFRCDPISEHNRLYWYRQTLGQGPEFLTYFQNEAQLEKSRLLSDRFSAERPKGSFSTLEIQRTEQGDSAMYLCASEEGNTGELFFGEGSRLTVL.

The chain links TRBV28 to TRBJ1-2, with D maybe TRBD1 (5 bases). CDR1 and CDR2 (germline): MDHEN, SYDVKM. V dropped 3 bases and J dropped 4 bases, with 12 bases sitting between them. CDR3 length: 14 residues. The CDR3 DNA sequence: TGTGCCAGCAGTTTCCTGGACACCCTCTATGGCTACACCTTC. Its translation: CASSFLDTLYGYTF.

V is TRBV5-6 and J is TRBJ2-5; 9 bases fit TRBD1. The CDR3 has 14 amino acids. In germline, CDR1 is SGHDT, CDR2 YYEEEE. The V and J ends lost 5 bases and 5 bases, in that order; junction bases with no gene match: 7. CDR3 nucleotide sequence: TGTGCCAGCAGAGGGACAGGGCAGGGGGAGACCCAGTACTTC. Translated: CASRGTGQGETQYF.

The chain carries TRBV11-2 and TRBJ2-1, with D maybe TRBD2 (5 bases). V was pared by 0 bases and J by 9 bases, with 12 bases between. This CDR3 is 14 amino acids long. In germline, CDR1 is SGHAT, CDR2 FQNNGV. The chain's CDR3 is CASSLDPGFFEQFF. CDR3 bases: TGTGCCAGCAGCTTAGACCCGGGATTTTTTGAGCAGTTCTTC. The variable domain in full, with the rest retrieved from reference TRBV11-2 and TRBJ2-1, is EAGVAQSPRYKIIEKRQSVAFWCNPISGHATLYWYQQILGQGPKLLIQFQNNGVVDDSQLPKDRFSAERLKGVDSTLKIQPAKLEDSAVYLCASSLDPGFFEQFFGPGTRLTVL.

This rearrangement joins TRBV7-2 to TRBJ2-5, with TRBD2 as a possible D gene (6 bases). This CDR3 region has 15 residues. CDR1 is SGHTA and CDR2 is FQGNSA in the germline V gene. The V gene lost 1 base and the J gene lost 5 bases, with 14 bases spanning the gap. CDR3 in amino acids: CASSLVGDRGETQYF. As DNA, the CDR3 is TGTGCCAGCAGCTTAGTGGGGGACCGGGGGGAGACCCAGTACTTC.

The rearrangement joins TRBV14 to TRBJ1-1, with TRBD1 matching over 8 bases. Per germline, CDR1 SGHDN and CDR2 FVKESK. The ends lost 1 base at V and 5 bases at J; junction bases unmatched: 9. This CDR3 has 16 amino acids. DNA for the CDR3: TGTGCCAGCAGCCAAGTAGACGGACAGGGTGGGACTGAAGCTTTCTTT. This gives the protein CASSQVDGQGGTEAFF.

The V call is TRBV28, the J call TRBJ2-7; D might be TRBD1 (5 bases). The V end lost 6 bases, the J end lost 5 bases, and 17 bases lay between the germline ends. The CDR3 loop spans 14 amino acids. Looked up from germline, CDR1 is MDHEN and CDR2 is SYDVKM. The CDR3 DNA sequence: TGTGCCAGCAGAGGGGTTCCGACTTCCGACGAGCAGTACTTC. This encodes CASRGVPTSDEQYF.

The CDR3 here is CASSLWTGTGANVLTF. As DNA, the CDR3 is TGTGCCAGCAGTTTATGGACAGGGACTGGGGCCAACGTCCTGACTTTC. The chain has TRBV27 and TRBJ2-6; 8 bases align to TRBD1. CDR1 and CDR2 (germline): MNHEY, SMNVEV (reference sequence). The CDR3 covers 16 residues. V lost 1 base to trimming and J lost 2 bases; unmatched junction nucleotides: 1.

The chain employs TRBV7-9 and TRBJ1-4; 11 bases agree with TRBD1. V lost 4 bases and J lost 8; bases outside the gene matches: 12. The CDR3 loop spans 17 amino acids. Germline-derived CDR1 and CDR2 are SEHNR and FQNEAQ (reference sequence). The CDR3 coding sequence is TGTGCCAGCAGCTCCCCTAAGAGGGGACAGGGGGGCGAAAAACTGTTTTTT. It translates to CASSSPKRGQGGEKLFF.

As regards this clone: This sample includes further DNA sequences coding for the same CDR3. V is TRBV27 and J is TRBJ1-1; D gene ambiguous. Germline V gene sequence: CDR1 MNHEY, CDR2 SMNVEV (reference sequence). Trimming removed 8 bases at V and 1 base at J, with 11 bases between. There are 13 residues in the CDR3. CDR3 sequence (DNA): TGTGCCAGCGGAAGCGAAGGGAACACTGAAGCTTTCTTT. Protein: CASGSEGNTEAFF.

This clone was found a few times. V usage is TRBV18 and J usage is TRBJ1-4; no clear D gene. Germline loops: CDR1 KGHSH, CDR2 LQKENI. This CDR3 is built from 17 residues. Trimming pared 4 bases from V and 10 bases from J, leaving 25 bases between. CDR3 nucleotide sequence: TGTGCCAGCTCACTCGCGGCAGGAGCATCTCCGGAGGGAAAACTGTTTTTT. It translates to CASSLAAGASPEGKLFF.

This chain links TRBV28 with TRBJ2-2; 9 nucleotides align to TRBD2. Germline V lookup: CDR1 MDHEN, CDR2 SYDVKM. With V trimmed by 8 bases and J by 3 bases, 7 bases remained unmatched. CDR3 size: 15 residues. Written as DNA, the CDR3 is TGTGCCAGCCGGTTTGGCGGGAGGGACACCGGGGAGCTGTTTTTT. Translation gives CASRFGGRDTGELFF.

J is TRBJ1-3 and V is TRBV4-2; D unclear. The ends were cut back, 4 bases at V and 4 bases at J, with 14 bases in the middle. Looked up from germline, CDR1 is LGHNA and CDR2 is YNFKEQ. The CDR3 totals 15 residues. CDR3 in amino acids: CASSLNSRPGNTIYF. The CDR3 DNA follows: TGTGCCAGCAGCCTTAATTCTAGACCAGGAAACACCATATATTTT.